This T cell receptor beta chain was captured in a study of synovial regulatory T cells in juvenile arthritis. Points from the study as a whole: Synovial Teff and blood CPL repertoires partially overlapped with iaTreg TCR repertoires, which were largely patient-private.

Sequenced by immunoSEQ multiplex PCR; TCRdb stores in-frame clones only, minus some. The sample has 800 or so clones. Matched peripheral blood accompanied the synovial fluid taken from each patient with active arthritis. This clone is labeled medium-sized based on frequency. Its antigen remains unknown. The CDR3 is 17 amino acids. DNA is not recorded here. Germline V lookup: CDR1 LGHNA, CDR2 YSLEER. J is TRBJ2-7 and V is TRBV4-3; as DNA is missing, the TRBD1 call by TCRdb cannot be tested. The clonotype originates from a donor aged 2-30 years with juvenile idiopathic arthritis. The specimen was Treg cells from the synovium. CDR3 region: CASSRQVGQGAPYEQYF.